This TCR beta chain emerged from a study of T cell responses to AZD1222 COVID-19 vaccine. Regarding this clone: Antigen: not known.

The germline V gene has CDR1 MDHEN and CDR2 SYDVKM. Trimming cost V 5 bases and J 3 bases, with 11 bases left between them. This CDR3 region has 14 residues. Findings of the study overall: Targeting of unmutated variant regions was reportedly seen in nearly half of spike-specific TCRs. Increased Spike-specific TCR breadth and depth were observed after two AZD1222 doses. Repertoire samples came only from after the peak T cell response.

Sequenced by immunoSEQ multiplex PCR; TCRdb stores in-frame clones only, minus some. The table has approximately 100,000 clones, about 86% seen once. This rearrangement joins TRBV28 to TRBJ2-1, with D possibly being TRBD2 (6 bases). The sequencing here drew on peripheral blood, taken on day 0 of AZD1222 vaccination. This receptor was taken from an adult in good health. The CDR3 DNA sequence: TGTGCCAGCAGTAGGTGGGGGGACTACAATGAGCAGTTCTTC. It encodes CASSRWGDYNEQFF.